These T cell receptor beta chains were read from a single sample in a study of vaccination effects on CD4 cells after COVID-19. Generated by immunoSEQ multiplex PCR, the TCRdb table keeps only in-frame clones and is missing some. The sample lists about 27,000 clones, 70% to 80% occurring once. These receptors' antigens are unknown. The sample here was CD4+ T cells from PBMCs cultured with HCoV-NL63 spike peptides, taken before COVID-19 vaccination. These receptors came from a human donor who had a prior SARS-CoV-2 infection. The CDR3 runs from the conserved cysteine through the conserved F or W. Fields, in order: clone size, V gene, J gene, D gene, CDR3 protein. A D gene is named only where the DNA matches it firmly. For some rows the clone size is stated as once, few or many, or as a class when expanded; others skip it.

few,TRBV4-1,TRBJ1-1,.,CASSQVSVGYTEAFF
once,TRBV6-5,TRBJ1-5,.,CASRNRVGQPQHF
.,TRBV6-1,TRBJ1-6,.,CASSEQVGGGSPLHF
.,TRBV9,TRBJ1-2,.,CASSVGTGIGGYTF
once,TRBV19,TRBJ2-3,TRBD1,CASSLGTGSFTDTQYF
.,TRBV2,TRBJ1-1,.,CASSVMTVDTEAFF
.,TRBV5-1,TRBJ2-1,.,CASSLGEWGDEQFF
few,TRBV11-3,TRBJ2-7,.,CASSFGVTTEQYF
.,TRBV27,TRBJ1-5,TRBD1,CASSWGQGNQPQHF
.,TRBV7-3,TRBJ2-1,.,CASSLNYALSEQFF
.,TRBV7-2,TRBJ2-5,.,CASSLVEQETQYF